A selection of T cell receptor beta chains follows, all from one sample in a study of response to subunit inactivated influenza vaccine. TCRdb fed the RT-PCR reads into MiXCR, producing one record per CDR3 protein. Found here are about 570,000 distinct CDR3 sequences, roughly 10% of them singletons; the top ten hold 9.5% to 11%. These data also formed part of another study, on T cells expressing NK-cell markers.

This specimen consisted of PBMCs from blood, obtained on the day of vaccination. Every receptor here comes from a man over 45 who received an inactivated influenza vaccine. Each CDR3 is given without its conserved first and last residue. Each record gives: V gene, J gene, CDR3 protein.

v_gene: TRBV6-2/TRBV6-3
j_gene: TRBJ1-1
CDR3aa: ASRPTGARATEAF

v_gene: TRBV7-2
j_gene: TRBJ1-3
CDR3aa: ASGPRNTLGDTIY

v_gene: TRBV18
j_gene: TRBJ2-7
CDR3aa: ASSPGYTYEQY

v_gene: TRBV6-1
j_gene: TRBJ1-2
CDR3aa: ASSPIIRSSYGYT

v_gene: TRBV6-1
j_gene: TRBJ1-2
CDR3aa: ASSETGNYGYGYT

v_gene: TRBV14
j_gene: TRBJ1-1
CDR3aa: ASSQDTGDTEAF

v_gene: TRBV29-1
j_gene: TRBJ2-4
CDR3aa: SAIQGAKNIQY

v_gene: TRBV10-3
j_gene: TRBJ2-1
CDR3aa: AISDAGTGIYNEQF

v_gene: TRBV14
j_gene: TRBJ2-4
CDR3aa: ASSQAGAGNIQY

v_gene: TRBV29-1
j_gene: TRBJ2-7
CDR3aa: SVEDRSYEQY

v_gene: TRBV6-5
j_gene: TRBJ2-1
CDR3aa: ASSYVQGARNEQF

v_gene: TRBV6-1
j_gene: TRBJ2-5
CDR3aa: ASIRERTRPETQY

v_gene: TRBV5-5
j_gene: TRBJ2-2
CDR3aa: ASSLFPGLTNTGELF

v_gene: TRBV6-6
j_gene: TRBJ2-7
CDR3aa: ASNRGFHWEQY

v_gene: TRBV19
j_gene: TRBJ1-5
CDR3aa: ASTRSGTLNQPQH

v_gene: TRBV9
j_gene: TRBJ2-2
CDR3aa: ASSASGGQAGELF

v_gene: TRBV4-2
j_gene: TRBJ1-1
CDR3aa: ASSQEGIVEAF

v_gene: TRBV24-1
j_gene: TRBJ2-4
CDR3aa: ATSDPGRKNIQY

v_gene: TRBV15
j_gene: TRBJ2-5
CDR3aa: ATSRAPVGEETQY

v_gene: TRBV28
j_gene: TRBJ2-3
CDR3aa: ASRRPGTDTQY

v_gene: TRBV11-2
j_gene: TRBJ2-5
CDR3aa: ASSSGPQLAGQETQY

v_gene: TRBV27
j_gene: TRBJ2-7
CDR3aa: ASSFRADYEQY

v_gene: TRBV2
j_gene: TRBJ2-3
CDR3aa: ASSRGLRTDTQY

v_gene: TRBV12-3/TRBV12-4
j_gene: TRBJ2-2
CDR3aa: AFSGRAWTGELF

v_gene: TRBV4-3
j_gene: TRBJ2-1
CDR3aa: ASSQEPVSYNEQF

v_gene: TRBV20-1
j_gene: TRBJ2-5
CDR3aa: SALSGPGETQY

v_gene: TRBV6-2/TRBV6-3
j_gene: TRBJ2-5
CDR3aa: ASSYSLTGVKETQY

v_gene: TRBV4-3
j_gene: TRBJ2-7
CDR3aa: ASSQDRQGAYEQY

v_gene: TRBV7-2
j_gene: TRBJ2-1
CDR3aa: ASSLALVGGSNEQF

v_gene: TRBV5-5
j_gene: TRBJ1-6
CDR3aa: ASSLGQGGSPVDSPLH

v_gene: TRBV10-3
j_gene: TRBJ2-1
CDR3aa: AISVAGLEQF

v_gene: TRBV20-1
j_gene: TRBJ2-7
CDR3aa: SARAGTSGTLYEQY

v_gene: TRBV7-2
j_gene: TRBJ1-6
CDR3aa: ASSHLWDSFNSPLH

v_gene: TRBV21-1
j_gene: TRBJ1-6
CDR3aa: ASRPTGTNSPLH

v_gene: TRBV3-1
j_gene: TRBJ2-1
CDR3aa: ASSQGYYGEQF

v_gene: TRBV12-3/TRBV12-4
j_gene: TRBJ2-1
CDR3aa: ASTGGYYNEQF

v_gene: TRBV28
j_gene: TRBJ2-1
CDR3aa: ASRSLRGSNEQF